This T cell receptor (beta chain) is from a study of T-cell memory formation after mild COVID-19. Study-level results: Mostly located in CM and EM were contracting CD4+ clones, with contracting CD8+ clones located in EMRA. The appearance of some responding clones in pre-infection memory suggested that cross-reactive memory joined.

CDR1 SGHVS and CDR2 FNYEAQ come from the germline V gene. V lost 2 bases to trimming and J lost 2 bases, with 4 bases between them. This CDR3 region has 12 residues. TCRdb independently ran MiXCR on the 5' RACE reads; one entry per CDR3 protein. The data contain about 440,000 distinct CDR3 sequences, around 20% of them seen just once; the ten biggest clones take up roughly 8.4%. This clonotype was counted a few times. The antigen is not known. Sequenced input: PBMCs or a T cell subset sorted from them (not recorded which). V is TRBV7-6 and J is TRBJ2-7, with D uncertain. The TCR originated in an adult woman who had mild COVID-19 (a few samples of this study predate the infection). Cell type and time point are not known. CDR3 sequence reads: CASSLFPYEQYF. The DNA for the CDR3 is TGTGCCAGCAGCTTATTTCCCTACGAGCAGTACTTC.